What follows are 19 T cell receptor beta chains derived from one specimen sequenced in a study of blood T cell repertoires in COVID-19. Measured with immunoSEQ multiplex PCR; TCRdb has only the in-frame clones, and not every one. The profile shows roughly 150,000 clones, roughly four fifths of them singletons. Sequenced input: peripheral blood. The source of these receptors is a human donor in a cohort sampled during active COVID-19.

A single count supports this clone. The rearrangement uses TRBV5-1 and TRBJ2-1; 8 bases match TRBD1. There are 16 residues in the CDR3. V dropped 0 bases and J dropped 7; count of bases not matched to a gene: 9. The V gene's germline CDR1 is SGHRS and CDR2 YFSETQ. The CDR3 region is CASSLAKTGARNEQFF. DNA of the CDR3: TGCGCCAGCAGCTTGGCAAAGACAGGGGCTCGTAATGAGCAGTTCTTC.

The J gene is TRBJ2-7, the V gene TRBV15, with 8 positions matching TRBD2. With V trimmed by 4 bases and J by 7 bases, 12 bases remained unmatched. This CDR3 region has 15 residues. In germline, CDR1 is LNHNV, CDR2 YYDKDF (reference sequence). The CDR3: CATSKRLAPRNEQYF. The CDR3 nucleotides are TGTGCCACCAGCAAAAGACTAGCGCCTCGTAATGAGCAGTACTTC.

The CDR3 DNA follows: TGTGCCAGCAGCCATAGCGGGGGCCTCTCCTACGAGCAGTACTTC. It is translated as CASSHSGGLSYEQYF. The rearrangement uses TRBV3-1 (or the pseudogene TRBV3-2) and TRBJ2-7; 9 bases agree with TRBD2. The J segment lost 0 bases and the V segment lost 3 bases, leaving 3 bases of the junction unmatched. Germline V lookup: CDR1 LGHDT, CDR2 YNNKEL (reference sequence). This CDR3 contains 15 residues.

The chain joins TRBV7-2 to TRBJ1-2, with a possible D match to TRBD1 (6 bases). Germline lookup yields CDR1 SGHTA and CDR2 FQGNSA. This CDR3 has 14 amino acids. The V gene lost 4 bases and the J gene lost 4 bases, with 13 bases spanning the gap. For the CDR3, the DNA is TGTGCCAGCAGCTCCTACCAGGGGACCTATGGCTACACCTTC. This codes for CASSSYQGTYGYTF.

The gene calls are TRBV27 and TRBJ1-4, with unresolved D. CDR3 size: 14 residues. Trimming cost V 6 bases and J 0 bases, with 8 bases left between them. Germline V CDR1 and CDR2: MNHEY, SMNVEV (reference sequence). The CDR3 protein is CASSPLSTNEKLFF. CDR3 sequence (DNA): TGTGCCAGCAGCCCCCTCTCAACTAATGAAAAACTGTTTTTT.

This chain links TRBV5-8 with TRBJ1-2, with a weak D call TRBD1 (5 bases). Germline loops: CDR1 SGHTS, CDR2 YDEGEE. The CDR3 is 14 amino acids. The V and J ends lost 3 bases and 4 bases respectively, with 13 bases between them. DNA for the CDR3: TGTGCCAGCAGCTGGGGCAGAACAAGCTATGGCTACACCTTC. Amino acids: CASSWGRTSYGYTF.

The chain employs TRBV7-9 and TRBJ2-7; 9 bases fit TRBD1. CDR3 length: 14 amino acids. CDR1 is SEHNR and CDR2 is FQNEAQ in the germline V gene (reference sequence). J lost 5 bases, V lost 5 bases, and 7 bases had no gene match. CDR3 residues: CASSASRTGDEQYF. The CDR3 DNA follows: TGTGCCAGCAGCGCGTCCCGGACAGGGGACGAGCAGTACTTC.

The chain joins TRBV10-2 to TRBJ1-5; unclear D gene. The CDR3 spans 15 residues. Germline CDR1 WSHSY, CDR2 SAAADI. V was clipped by 0 bases and J by 2 bases, with 8 bases between them. CDR3 DNA: TGCGCCAGCAGTGAGTCGGGCTTTCGCAATCAGCCCCAGCATTTT. Translated, it gives CASSESGFRNQPQHF.

The gene calls are TRBV20-1 and TRBJ2-1; D is ambiguous. Looked up from germline, CDR1 is DFQATT and CDR2 is SNEGSKA (reference sequence). V gave up 5 bases and J gave up 7 bases, with 9 bases separating them. This CDR3 has 11 amino acids. This CDR3 is CSARGINEQFF. The CDR3 nucleotides are TGCAGTGCTCGTGGTATAAATGAGCAGTTCTTC.

V is TRBV5-6 and J is TRBJ2-5, with D perhaps TRBD2 (5 bases). The V end lost 1 base, the J end lost 4 bases, and 17 bases lay between the germline ends. Germline CDR1 is SGHDT and CDR2 is YYEEEE. CDR3 length: 16 residues. The CDR3 sequence is CASSLRVTLVTETQYF. The CDR3, as DNA: TGTGCCAGCAGCTTGAGGGTCACACTAGTGACAGAGACCCAGTACTTC.

The V call is TRBV2, the J call TRBJ1-6, with 7 bases lining up with TRBD1. This CDR3 contains 15 residues. In germline, CDR1 is SNHLY, CDR2 FYNNEI. With 7 bases clipped from V and 7 bases from J, the junction kept 10 bases outside the gene matches. The DNA of the CDR3 is TGTGCCAGCACCCGGCAGGGACAGACAAATTCACCCCTCCACTTT. Protein sequence: CASTRQGQTNSPLHF.

The V and J genes are TRBV2 and TRBJ1-6; D not resolved. Germline V gene sequence: CDR1 SNHLY, CDR2 FYNNEI. Trimming removed 0 bases from V and 8 bases from J, with 5 bases in between. The CDR3 contains 13 residues. CDR3 loop: CASSEARDSPLHF. CDR3 coding DNA: TGTGCCAGCAGTGAAGCGAGAGATTCACCCCTCCACTTT. The variable domain in full, completed from reference TRBV2 and TRBJ1-6, reads EPEVTQTPSHQVTQMGQEVILRCVPISNHLYFYWYRQILGQKVEFLVSFYNNEISEKSEIFDDQFSVERPDGSNFTLKIRSTKLEDSAMYFCASSEARDSPLHFGNGTRLTVT.

The rearrangement joins TRBV28 to TRBJ1-1, with D possibly matching TRBD1 (6 bases). Trimming removed 8 bases at V and 4 bases at J, with 14 bases between. This CDR3 spans 13 amino acids. The germline CDR1 and CDR2 sequences are MDHEN and SYDVKM. CDR3 in DNA: TGTGCCAGCTTGAACAGGGTCGGCACTGAAGCTTTCTTT. It translates to CASLNRVGTEAFF.

The count of this clone is one. This sequence joins TRBV9 and TRBJ2-3; no definite D call. The V end was cut by 0 bases, the J end by 1 base, with 9 bases between. CDR3 length: 15 amino acids. Germline CDR1 SGDLS, CDR2 YYNGEE. The CDR3, as DNA: TGTGCCAGCAGCGTAGAGGTAGCCCGCACAGATACGCAGTATTTT. This translates into CASSVEVARTDTQYF.

This chain links TRBV9 with TRBJ2-7; 9 bases match TRBD1. The germline gives CDR1 SGDLS, CDR2 YYNGEE. CDR3 length: 16 amino acids. After removal of 0 bases from V and 5 bases from J, the junction contained 9 bases not matched to a gene. In nucleotides, the CDR3 is TGTGCCAGCAGCGTAGCAGCCGGGACAGGGCGCCACGAGCAGTACTTC. Protein: CASSVAAGTGRHEQYF. Full variable domain (outside the CDR3, taken from reference TRBV9 and TRBJ2-7): DSGVTQTPKHLITATGQRVTLRCSPRSGDLSVYWYQQSLDQGLQFLIQYYNGEERAKGNILERFSAQQFPDLHSELNLSSLELGDSALYFCASSVAAGTGRHEQYFGPGTRLTVT.

The gene calls are TRBV5-1 and TRBJ2-6, with 11 bases that match TRBD2. This CDR3 spans 20 amino acids. CDR1 is SGHRS and CDR2 is YFSETQ in the germline V gene. V lost 0 bases and J lost 0; bases outside the gene matches: 8. Here the CDR3 DNA reads TGCGCCAGCAGCTTGGCCTCGGTAGCGGGGGGGCCCTCTGGGGCCAACGTCCTGACTTTC. Protein product: CASSLASVAGGPSGANVLTF.

The V gene is TRBV10-3, the J gene TRBJ2-1; the match to TRBD2 covers 8 bases. Germline lookup yields CDR1 ENHRY and CDR2 SYGVKD. The trim removed 3 bases at V and 8 bases at J, leaving 12 bases unmatched. There are 16 residues in the CDR3. The CDR3 region is CAISEWTSKVPDEQFF. CDR3 nucleotides: TGTGCCATCAGTGAATGGACTAGCAAGGTCCCCGATGAGCAGTTCTTC.

V gene TRBV29-1 combines with J gene TRBJ1-1, with TRBD1 as a possible D gene (6 bases). Looked up from germline, CDR1 is SQVTM and CDR2 is ANQGSEA. V was shortened by 7 bases and J by 7 bases, with 13 bases between the two germline ends. This CDR3 region has 11 residues. For the CDR3, the DNA is TGCAGCGGGGAGGGGGGGATTGAAGCTTTCTTT. It encodes CSGEGGIEAFF. Filled out from reference TRBV29-1 and TRBJ1-1, the complete variable domain reads SAVISQKPSRDICQRGTSLTIQCQVDSQVTMMFWYRQQPGQSLTLIATANQGSEATYESGFVIDKFPISRPNLTFSTLTVSNMSPEDSSIYLCSGEGGIEAFFGQGTRLTVV.

This chain links TRBV7-9 with TRBJ2-7; TRBD2 agrees at 8 bases. This CDR3 is built from 15 residues. Germline lookup yields CDR1 SEHNR and CDR2 FQNEAQ (reference sequence). J gave up 4 bases and V 8 bases, and 13 bases lay outside the gene matches. CDR3 nucleotide sequence: TGTGCCAGCGGGACAAGCCGGGGGGGCCGGTACGAGCAGTACTTC. As protein: CASGTSRGGRYEQYF.